The 13 T cell receptor beta chains given below trace back to one sample, sequenced in a study of blood T cell repertoires in COVID-19. The table came from immunoSEQ multiplex PCR; TCRdb's copy has only in-frame clones and leaves some out. The sample holds 230,000 or so clones, 80% to 85% seen once. Sequenced: peripheral blood. Source of these receptors: a man aged 45-65 years with active or convalescent COVID-19.

Points on this clone: Other DNA sequences in this sample translate to the same CDR3. The chain has TRBV28 and TRBJ1-1; D uncertain. V dropped 2 bases and J dropped 3 bases, with 13 bases sitting between them. CDR3 size: 15 residues. Germline CDR1 MDHEN, CDR2 SYDVKM. In DNA, the CDR3 is TGTGCCAGCAGTTTACCGGGAGGTTGGTACACTGAAGCTTTCTTT. Residues: CASSLPGGWYTEAFF.

Notes on this clone: Other DNA sequences of this sample code for an identical CDR3. This chain links TRBV5-4 with TRBJ2-7, with 9 bases that match TRBD1. Trimming removed 0 bases from V and 5 bases from J; junction bases left unmatched: 3. The CDR3 has 14 residues. Germline V CDR1 and CDR2: SGHNT, YYREEE (reference sequence). CDR3 region: CASSLDRGRDEQYF. CDR3 coding DNA: TGTGCCAGCAGCTTGGACAGGGGGCGCGACGAGCAGTACTTC.

This clone was seen more than once but under ten times. The J gene is TRBJ2-3, the V gene TRBV9; 15 positions match TRBD2. The CDR3 loop spans 19 amino acids. Germline V CDR1 and CDR2: SGDLS, YYNGEE. V gave up 4 bases and J gave up 2 bases; unmatched junction bases: 11. The CDR3 sequence is CASSPAPGLAGGDTDTQYF. The CDR3 nucleotides are TGTGCCAGCAGCCCCGCCCCGGGACTAGCGGGGGGAGACACAGATACGCAGTATTTT. The complete variable domain, with remaining parts taken from reference TRBV9 and TRBJ2-3, reads DSGVTQTPKHLITATGQRVTLRCSPRSGDLSVYWYQQSLDQGLQFLIQYYNGEERAKGNILERFSAQQFPDLHSELNLSSLELGDSALYFCASSPAPGLAGGDTDTQYFGPGTRLTVL.

The rearrangement links TRBV28 to TRBJ2-6; 7 bases are shared with TRBD1. In germline, CDR1 is MDHEN, CDR2 SYDVKM. J was trimmed by 0 bases and V by 6 bases; bases with no gene match: 11. This CDR3 region has 18 residues. The CDR3 DNA follows: TGTGCCAGCAGGTCACCGAGGGGGCCCGACTCTGGGGCCAACGTCCTGACTTTC. This encodes CASRSPRGPDSGANVLTF.

This clone was detected a few times. The sample contains more than one DNA sequence encoding this CDR3. The V gene is TRBV6-4, the J gene TRBJ1-1; maybe TRBD1 (5 bases). V was shortened by 0 bases and J by 1 base, with 6 bases between the two germline ends. Germline assignment: CDR1 MRHNA and CDR2 SNTAGT. CDR3 length: 14 amino acids. The chain's CDR3 is CASSDSDRNTEAFF. In DNA, the CDR3 is TGTGCCAGCAGTGACTCTGACAGGAACACTGAAGCTTTCTTT.

The rearrangement joins TRBV6-6 to TRBJ1-1; 7 nucleotides line up with TRBD1. The CDR3 sequence is 16 residues long. CDR1 MNHNY and CDR2 SVGAGI come from the germline V gene (reference sequence). J lost 0 bases, V lost 5 bases, and 9 bases had no gene match. CDR3 residues: CASSHTGQILNTEAFF. The CDR3 DNA reads as TGTGCCAGCAGTCACACGGGACAGATATTGAACACTGAAGCTTTCTTT.

This rearrangement joins TRBV6-5 to TRBJ1-1, with D hard to call. V lost 6 bases, J lost 7 bases, and 9 bases lay in between. This CDR3 is 11 amino acids long. CDR1 and CDR2 from the germline V gene are MNHEY and SVGAGI. This CDR3 reads CASSWENEAFF. The CDR3 bases are TGTGCCAGCAGCTGGGAGAATGAAGCTTTCTTT.

The chain combines TRBV9 with TRBJ2-2; 8 bases are a match to TRBD1. With 2 bases clipped from V and 7 bases from J, the junction kept 10 bases outside the gene matches. The V gene's germline CDR1 is SGDLS and CDR2 YYNGEE. The CDR3 sequence is 16 residues long. In nucleotides, the CDR3 is TGTGCCAGCAGCGTTATGGCAGGGGGCGCGAACGGGGAGCTGTTTTTT. Its translation: CASSVMAGGANGELFF.

V gene TRBV12-1 combines with J gene TRBJ2-5; the table's D call, TRBD1, has no DNA check behind it. TRBV12-1 corresponds to a pseudogene. This CDR3 has 18 residues. The CDR3 region is CASSREDRVSGIKETQYF. The DNA for the CDR3 is TGTGCCAGCAGCAGGGAGGACAGGGTAAGCGGGATTAAGGAGACCCAGTACTTC.

The chain is built from TRBV7-9 and TRBJ2-2; possibly TRBD1 for D (5 bases). Between the trimmed V and J ends, which lost 4 bases and 5 bases, there was a span of 11 bases. Per the germline V gene, CDR1 is SEHNR and CDR2 is FQNEAQ (reference sequence). The CDR3 contains 14 residues. The CDR3 sequence is CASSSPRETGELFF. The CDR3 region has the DNA TGTGCCAGCAGCTCTCCCAGGGAAACCGGGGAGCTGTTTTTT.

This chain links TRBV7-2 with TRBJ1-2; TRBD1 agrees at 7 bases. CDR1 is SGHTA and CDR2 is FQGNSA in the germline V gene. The CDR3 has 15 amino acids. V dropped 1 base and J dropped 8; count of bases not matched to a gene: 10. The CDR3 is CASSLGSGGTRGYTF. CDR3 bases: TGTGCCAGCAGCTTAGGTTCAGGGGGGACGAGGGGCTACACCTTC. Based on the CDR3 plus reference TRBV7-2 and TRBJ1-2, the full variable domain is GAGVSQSPSNKVTEKGKDVELRCDPISGHTALYWYRQSLGQGLEFLIYFQGNSAPDKSGLPSDRFSAERTGGSVSTLTIQRTQQEDSAVYLCASSLGSGGTRGYTFGSGTRLTVV.

The rearrangement joins TRBV13 to TRBJ1-1, with TRBD1 identical over 9 bases. The germline CDR1 and CDR2 sequences are PRHDT and FYEKMQ (reference sequence). V shed 4 bases, J shed 7 bases, and the junction held 4 bases outside the gene matches. The CDR3 totals 13 residues. CDR3 nucleotides: TGTGCCAGCAGCTCGACAGGGGGAAGTGAAGCTTTCTTT. Amino acid sequence: CASSSTGGSEAFF.

The CDR3 DNA is TGTGCCAGCAGCCAAGAATACAGGGTAACCCACGAGCAGTACTTC. It encodes CASSQEYRVTHEQYF. J is TRBJ2-7 and V is TRBV3-1 (or the pseudogene TRBV3-2); TRBD1 might be the D (6 bases). The V end was cut by 0 bases, the J end by 5 bases, with 14 bases between. Germline V lookup: CDR1 LGHDT, CDR2 YNNKEL (reference sequence). The CDR3 sequence is 15 residues long.